Given below is one TCR beta chain in context. Its antigen is unknown. The authors ran the immunoSEQ assay, v3.0, at survey level. In sequencing, about 35,000-50,000 T-cell genomes per sample were targeted. Here immunoSEQ multiplex PCR was the method, and the copy in TCRdb shows in-frame clones only, minus some. The sample records around 16,000 clones, 81% being singletons. The sample comes from a study of long-term antiretroviral therapy in people with HIV. It was in the United States that all participants with HIV were treated. Whole-study findings and limits: Blood dating 2004 to 2017 may reflect older ART regimens.

Sequencing was performed on unsorted PBMCs, taken around 1.3 years before starting antiretroviral therapy. The TCR comes from a man aged 25-45 years with HIV.

CDR3 nucleotides: TGCGCCAGCAGCCGCAACCTACAGGGGAATGAGCAGTTCTTC. Protein sequence: CASSRNLQGNEQFF. The chain has TRBV4-1 and TRBJ2-1; TRBD1 matches at 7 bases. This CDR3 region has 14 residues. Germline trimming cut 4 bases from V and 7 bases from J; bases unmatched to any gene: 7. CDR1 and CDR2 from the germline V gene are MGHRA and YSYEKL.